The 10 T cell receptor beta chains below all came from one sample that was sequenced in a study of regulatory T cells in long-lasting Graves disease. TCR beta libraries were built with iRepertoire HTBI primers and Arm-PCR of CDR3 regions. TCRdb passed the multiplex PCR reads through MiXCR, listing each CDR3 protein once. The sample includes around 480,000 distinct CDR3 sequences, about 17% of them seen just once. Indicated time point: newly diagnosed GD, antithyroid drugs for less than 3 months. With RNA extracted from PBMCs as input, the TCR library was made. A further study also used this sample, focusing on T cells in Graves' hyperthyroidism and ophthalmopathy.

The source was peripheral blood mononuclear cells (PBMCs), collected at new diagnosis, from a patient treated with antithyroid drugs. The receptor set was obtained from a man between 40 and 49 years old with Graves disease.

Ten or more counts support this clonotype. V is TRBV28 and J is TRBJ2-7, with D possibly TRBD2 on 6 matching bases. The CDR3 is 13 amino acids. CDR1 is MDHEN and CDR2 is SYDVKM in the germline V gene. V dropped 6 bases and J dropped 2 bases, with 11 bases sitting between them. CDR3 residues: CASSHPGAYEQYF. In DNA form, the CDR3 reads TGTGCCAGCAGCCACCCGGGGGCCTACGAGCAGTACTTC.

This clonotype has ten or more counts. This chain links TRBV28 with TRBJ2-1; 16 positions match TRBD2. Germline loops: CDR1 MDHEN, CDR2 SYDVKM. This CDR3 is 20 amino acids long. Germline trimming cut 7 bases from V and 2 bases from J; bases unmatched to any gene: 14. The CDR3 sequence: CASIYYYGTSGRGPYNEQFF. For the CDR3, the DNA is TGTGCCAGCATTTATTATTACGGGACTAGCGGGAGGGGCCCCTACAATGAGCAGTTCTTC.

This clonotype was seen repeatedly, ten times or more. The V call is TRBV7-9, the J call TRBJ2-7; D uncertain. The CDR3 has 13 residues. From germline, CDR1 is SEHNR and CDR2 FQNEAQ (reference sequence). Trimming shortened V by 5 bases and J by 5 bases, and 13 bases separated the two germline ends. Here the CDR3 DNA reads TGTGCCAGCAGCAGCAGTATTCCCAACGAGCAGTACTTC. Its translation is CASSSSIPNEQYF.

Worth noting for this clonotype: Given a much more abundant clone one base away, this may be a read error. The V and J genes are TRBV7-6 and TRBJ1-3, with a possible D match to TRBD1 (5 bases). The CDR3 covers 15 residues. The germline V and J ends were trimmed by 8 bases and 1 base, with 15 bases remaining between them. Per germline, CDR1 SGHVS and CDR2 FNYEAQ. CDR3 sequence: CASGRSQGSGNTIYF. The CDR3 nucleotides are TGTGCCAGCGGCCGTAGCCAGGGATCTGGAAACACCATATATTTT.

This clonotype has a handful of counts. The chain couples TRBV6-5 to TRBJ2-7; 10 bases line up with TRBD2. The CDR3 is 15 residues long. CDR1 and CDR2 (germline): MNHEY, SVGAGI. The V segment lost 2 bases and the J segment 3 bases; nucleotides outside the gene matches: 4. CDR3 in amino acids: CASSYGASGSYEQYF. In nucleotides, the CDR3 is TGTGCCAGCAGTTACGGGGCTAGCGGGAGCTACGAGCAGTACTTC.

In this sample, this clonotype turned up a few times. The rearrangement joins TRBV27 to TRBJ2-7; 7 positions agree with TRBD1. This CDR3 has 14 residues. From germline, CDR1 is MNHEY and CDR2 SMNVEV (reference sequence). J gave up 0 bases and V 5 bases, and 4 bases lay outside the gene matches. The CDR3 spells CASSRGQYSYEQYF. CDR3 DNA: TGTGCCAGCAGTAGGGGACAGTACTCCTACGAGCAGTACTTC.

About this clonotype itself: It differs at one base from a far larger clone, so likely a read error. This sequence joins TRBV3-1 and TRBJ2-1, with D tentatively TRBD2 (5 bases). V lost 8 bases to trimming and J lost 10 bases, with 12 bases between them. The CDR3 length is 11 residues. The germline gives CDR1 LGHDT, CDR2 YNNKEL (reference sequence). The CDR3 nucleotides are TGTGCCAGCGGGAGTAGCTACGAGCAGTTCTTC. It yields the protein CASGSSYEQFF.

The table lists this clonotype with many counts. The chain has TRBV2 and TRBJ2-7; D is tentatively TRBD1 or TRBD2 (5 bases each). Germline V gives CDR1 SNHLY, CDR2 FYNNEI. The CDR3 consists of 15 residues. V was clipped by 4 bases and J by 6 bases, with 19 bases between them. The CDR3 sequence: CASSVDGTLGVEQYF. DNA for the CDR3: TGTGCCAGCAGTGTCGACGGGACCCTGGGGGTCGAGCAGTACTTC.

This clonotype was recorded a few times. This chain uses TRBV20-1 with TRBJ2-1; 9 nucleotides align to TRBD1. The CDR3 runs 15 residues. Germline V lookup: CDR1 DFQATT, CDR2 SNEGSKA (reference sequence). The ends lost 6 bases at V and 5 bases at J; junction bases unmatched: 11. CDR3 nucleotide sequence: TGCAGTGCCACAAACTCGGGACAGGGTAACAATGAGCAGTTCTTC. Translated: CSATNSGQGNNEQFF.

Concerning this clonotype itself: A junction boundary mismatches the germline segment, possibly from a read error. V usage is TRBV5-1 and J usage is TRBJ2-2, with 7 bases lining up with TRBD1. The length of the CDR3 is 16 residues. CDR1 SGHRS and CDR2 YFSETQ come from the germline V gene. The CDR3 region is CVSTKGDRESSGELFF. The CDR3 nucleotides are TGCGTCAGCACCAAAGGAGACAGGGAAAGCTCCGGGGAGCTGTTTTTT.